This TCR beta chain was obtained from a study of blood T cell repertoires in COVID-19. The overall study: The samples span acute and convalescent COVID-19 from the United States, Italy and Spain. Sources were T cells, B-cell-depleted T cells, or PBMCs; the material itself was cDNA or gDNA.

Measured with immunoSEQ multiplex PCR; TCRdb has only the in-frame clones, and not every one. The data contain some 87,000 clones, around four fifths of them seen just once; the ten biggest clones take up about 11%. The receptor comes from a woman in her 70s with active or convalescent COVID-19. Sequencing was carried out using peripheral blood.

The CDR3 DNA reads as TGTGCCAGCAGCTTAGATGTTGTACCGGGGGCCTACGAGCAGTACTTC. Translating it yields CASSLDVVPGAYEQYF. The rearrangement uses TRBV11-2 and TRBJ2-7; tentatively, D is TRBD2 (6 bases). The germline CDR1 and CDR2 sequences are SGHAT and FQNNGV. The V and J ends lost 0 bases and 2 bases respectively, with 14 bases between them. The CDR3 covers 16 residues.